Presented here are 24 T cell receptor beta chains from one specimen sequenced in a study of CXCR3-negative and CXCR3-positive naive CD8 T cells (dated by TCRdb to between 2019 and 2020). Sequencer: NextSeq 550. The Human TCR Profiling Kit (MiLaboratory) was used to make UMI-labeled 5' RACE TRB cDNA libraries. One entry per CDR3 protein sequence results from the TCRdb reprocessing of the reads, with DNA left out. The sample's own table lists 45,000 to 65,000 distinct CDR3 sequences. 20% to 25% of the sample goes to the ten largest clones. What was sequenced was memory CD8+ T cells from blood. Taken with the paper, the label for cell subset or site translates to: conventional CD8+ memory T cells (TMEM), sorted as controls. The origin of the receptors is a human donor in good health. Some clones in this sample may be carry-over from other donors' samples.

The genes are TRBV4-2 and TRBJ2-2; the D call of TRBD1 rests on TCRdb alone, since no DNA is present to check it. In germline, CDR1 is LGHNA, CDR2 YNFKEQ. The CDR3 is 14 amino acids. CDR3 region: CASRRQGATGELFF.

The V call is TRBV12-3 or TRBV12-4, the J call TRBJ2-5; the TCRdb D gene call, TRBD2, has no DNA to confirm it. This CDR3 has 13 residues. The CDR3 sequence is CASMWRAGETQYF.

The J gene is TRBJ2-2, the V gene TRBV4-3. The CDR3 extends over 15 amino acids. Germline V gives CDR1 LGHNA, CDR2 YSLEER. The CDR3 sequence is CASSQVTQTTGELFF.

This rearrangement joins TRBV9 to TRBJ2-3. The germline CDR1 and CDR2 sequences are SGDLS and YYNGEE. The CDR3 contains 13 residues. The chain's CDR3 is CASSVEGTDTQYF.

This chain connects TRBV27 to TRBJ2-7; the TCRdb call, TRBD1, lacks DNA for checking. The CDR3 runs to 14 residues. Germline CDR1 is MNHEY and CDR2 is SMNVEV (reference sequence). The CDR3 reads CASKSGTGTYEQYF.

The chain is built from TRBV29-1 and TRBJ2-1. Looked up from germline, CDR1 is SQVTM and CDR2 is ANQGSEA. The CDR3 is 13 amino acids. This CDR3 is CSVSKSSYNEQFF.

The chain uses TRBV29-1 and TRBJ2-2; the D call of TRBD1 rests on TCRdb alone, since no DNA is present to check it. The CDR3 sequence is 15 residues long. Germline V lookup: CDR1 SQVTM, CDR2 ANQGSEA. CDR3 loop: CSAHNGGMNTGELFF.

The genes are TRBV29-1 and TRBJ2-3; TCRdb's D call, TRBD1, is unchecked because there is no DNA. The V gene's germline CDR1 is SQVTM and CDR2 ANQGSEA. CDR3 size: 13 residues. The CDR3 sequence is CSAVLQGSDEQYF.

The chain employs TRBV20-1 and TRBJ1-6. CDR1 DFQATT and CDR2 SNEGSKA come from the germline V gene (reference sequence). CDR3 length: 17 residues. The CDR3 here is CSARDLAGGTANSPLHF.

The genes are TRBV7-8 and TRBJ2-1; TCRdb outputs TRBD1, but without DNA this stays unchecked. CDR3 length equals 15 residues. CDR1 and CDR2 from the germline V gene are SGHVS and FQNEAQ. This chain's CDR3 is CASSRPGGGYNEQFF.

The J gene is TRBJ2-1, the V gene TRBV4-3. CDR1 LGHNA and CDR2 YSLEER come from the germline V gene. The CDR3 has 14 residues. CDR3 region: CASSQDDQYNEQFF.

The chain combines TRBV28 with TRBJ2-1; TCRdb indicates TRBD1, and absent DNA this call remains unverified. The CDR3 consists of 15 residues. Germline V CDR1 and CDR2: MDHEN, SYDVKM. The CDR3 spells CASSFPGGRPNEQFF.

The chain combines TRBV6-5 with TRBJ2-5; the D call of TRBD1 rests on TCRdb alone, since no DNA is present to check it. The CDR3 is 13 amino acids. Germline V gives CDR1 MNHEY, CDR2 SVGAGI. CDR3 protein: CASSYSPRETQYF.

This sequence joins TRBV5-1 and TRBJ2-1; there is no DNA to check the TCRdb D call of TRBD2. The CDR3 extends over 16 amino acids. CDR1 is SGHRS, CDR2 YFSETQ, per germline. The CDR3: CASSSAGGGAFDEQFF.

The rearrangement links TRBV7-3 to TRBJ2-7; lacking DNA, the TRBD1 call made by TCRdb goes unchecked. Germline V lookup: CDR1 SGHTA, CDR2 FQGTGA. CDR3 length: 15 residues. The CDR3 loop is CASSPGQGVVYEQYF.

The chain joins TRBV7-8 to TRBJ2-1. Germline V gene lookup returns CDR1 SGHVS and CDR2 FQNEAQ. CDR3 length: 15 residues. The CDR3 is CASSFGGGSYNEQFF.

The CDR3 sequence is CASSYGQQTYEQYF. V usage is TRBV6-5 and J usage is TRBJ2-7. This CDR3 is built from 14 residues. Germline V gene lookup returns CDR1 MNHEY and CDR2 SVGAGI.

This rearrangement joins TRBV5-1 to TRBJ2-1; the TCRdb call, TRBD1, lacks DNA for checking. The CDR3 has 16 amino acids. Germline CDR1 and CDR2: SGHRS and YFSETQ. The CDR3 loop is CASRPRDRGLINEQFF.

This chain links TRBV6-5 with TRBJ2-1; the TRBD2 assignment by TCRdb is unverifiable without DNA. The CDR3 spans 14 residues. Looked up from germline, CDR1 is MNHEY and CDR2 is SVGAGI. This CDR3 reads CASSSQEVSFEQFF.

The gene calls are TRBV29-1 and TRBJ1-2; the TCRdb call, TRBD1, lacks DNA for checking. The CDR3 extends over 16 amino acids. Germline V lookup: CDR1 SQVTM, CDR2 ANQGSEA. CDR3 sequence: CSVDWWGQGGDYGYTF. The full variable domain, with the rest looked up from reference TRBV29-1 and TRBJ1-2, is SAVISQKPSRDICQRGTSLTIQCQVDSQVTMMFWYRQQPGQSLTLIATANQGSEATYESGFVIDKFPISRPNLTFSTLTVSNMSPEDSSIYLCSVDWWGQGGDYGYTFGSGTRLTVV.

V gene TRBV4-3 combines with J gene TRBJ2-1; checking the TCRdb D call of TRBD1 is not possible without DNA. This CDR3 has 17 amino acids. Germline lookup yields CDR1 LGHNA and CDR2 YSLEER. The CDR3 is CASSHSRPGTGVNEQFF.

CDR3: CASRGLPYNEQFF. The chain is built from TRBV14 and TRBJ2-1; as DNA is missing, the TRBD2 call by TCRdb cannot be tested. Germline CDR1 reads SGHDN; CDR2 reads FVKESK. CDR3 length: 13 amino acids.

V usage is TRBV2 and J usage is TRBJ2-7. Germline V gives CDR1 SNHLY, CDR2 FYNNEI. The CDR3 length is 14 residues. CDR3 residues: CASSDHTLGYEQYF.

The chain has TRBV7-6 and TRBJ2-5; the D gene TCRdb calls, TRBD1, cannot be checked with no DNA. The CDR3 loop spans 16 amino acids. The germline V gene encodes CDR1 SGHVS and CDR2 FNYEAQ. The CDR3 loop reads CASSPTIRVSQETQYF.